These 19 T cell receptor beta chains were all obtained from the same sample, sequenced in a study of CD8+CD57+ T cells in acquired aplastic anemia. Profiling that covered TCR beta VDJ and CDR3 relied on genomic DNA as its template. A single record per CDR3 protein comes from TCRdb applying MiXCR to the reads. Altogether some 200,000 distinct CDR3 sequences are present, around 32% being singletons, with the ten largest covering 0.95% to 1.3%. Sequenced material: sorted CD4+, CD8+, or CD8+CD57+ T cells (not recorded which) from PBMCs. These receptors all come from a human donor in good health, serving as a control.

The genes are TRBV24-1 and TRBJ2-5, with D perhaps TRBD2 (7 bases). With 7 bases removed from V and 5 bases from J, the gap between germline ends came to 22 bases. The V gene's germline CDR1 is KGHDR and CDR2 SFDVKD. The CDR3 is made up of 16 amino acids. CDR3 region: CATSDGLGGGPETQYF. The CDR3 DNA follows: TGTGCCACCAGCGACGGACTAGGGGGAGGGCCCGAGACCCAGTACTTC.

The V and J genes are TRBV11-1 and TRBJ1-6; D not resolved. This CDR3 is built from 16 residues. Germline V gives CDR1 SGHAT, CDR2 FQDESV (reference sequence). V was trimmed by 2 bases and J by 7 bases, leaving 15 bases between them. The CDR3: CASSLRTAGRNSPLHF. CDR3 DNA: TGTGCCAGCAGCTTACGAACGGCGGGTCGGAATTCACCCCTCCACTTT.

The chain links TRBV6-5 to TRBJ1-2; a possible D gene is TRBD1 (6 bases). Trimming took off 1 base at V and 1 base at J, with 13 bases between the two ends. Per the germline V gene, CDR1 is MNHEY and CDR2 is SVGAGI. This CDR3 is built from 16 residues. The CDR3 region is CASSYFQTGDNYGYTF. The CDR3 bases are TGTGCCAGCAGTTACTTCCAGACAGGAGATAACTATGGCTACACCTTC.

This chain connects TRBV24-1 to TRBJ2-3; D not resolved. This CDR3 region has 12 residues. Germline values: CDR1 KGHDR, CDR2 SFDVKD. V was clipped by 1 base and J by 6 bases, with 4 bases between them. CDR3 residues: CATSDFMDTQYF. DNA for the CDR3: TGTGCCACCAGTGATTTTATGGATACGCAGTATTTT.

Ten or more counts support this clonotype. The chain has TRBV6-1 and TRBJ1-6, with D possibly TRBD1 on 5 matching bases. The germline V and J ends were trimmed by 6 bases and 10 bases, with 16 bases remaining between them. The CDR3 covers 14 residues. The germline CDR1 and CDR2 sequences are MNHNS and SASEGT. This chain's CDR3 is CASSPGRGGSPLHF. The CDR3 region has the DNA TGTGCCAGCAGCCCCGGAAGGGGAGGATCACCCCTCCACTTT.

In this sample, this clonotype turned up many times. The chain combines TRBV6-6 with TRBJ1-1, with 9 bases identical to TRBD1. With 2 bases clipped from V and 3 bases from J, the junction kept 1 base outside the gene matches. Germline loops: CDR1 MNHNY, CDR2 SVGAGI (reference sequence). This CDR3 comprises 14 residues. The CDR3 coding sequence is TGTGCCAGCAGTTACCGGACAGGGGACACTGAAGCTTTCTTT. Translation: CASSYRTGDTEAFF.

The chain uses TRBV6-1 and TRBJ1-1; tentative D call: TRBD1 (5 bases). Per germline, CDR1 MNHNS and CDR2 SASEGT. The V and J ends lost 7 bases and 4 bases respectively, with 10 bases between them. This CDR3 comprises 12 residues. The CDR3 nucleotides read TGTGCCAGCACGGGGGGGAGCACTGAAGCTTTCTTT. Encoded protein: CASTGGSTEAFF.

This clonotype was seen a single time. The junction does not match germline at one end; this may be a read error. The V and J genes are TRBV20-1 and TRBJ1-2; perhaps TRBD1 as D (6 bases). Germline V lookup: CDR1 DFQATT, CDR2 SNEGSKA (reference sequence). This CDR3 has 14 amino acids. The CDR3 region is CSDRLWGADYGYTF. CDR3 DNA sequence: TGCAGTGATAGATTGTGGGGGGCTGACTACGGCTACACCTTC.

DNA of the CDR3: TGTGCCACCAGCAGAGAGGACAGGAATTCACCCCTCCACTTT. This sequence encodes CATSREDRNSPLHF. V usage is TRBV15 and J usage is TRBJ1-6; 7 bases agree with TRBD1. This CDR3 is 14 amino acids long. Per the germline V gene, CDR1 is LNHNV and CDR2 is YYDKDF (reference sequence). Trimming at V came to 0 bases and at J to 7 bases, leaving 0 bases not matched to a gene.

This clonotype came up many times. The V and J genes are TRBV11-1 and TRBJ1-2, with 7 nucleotides matching TRBD1. CDR3 length: 16 residues. Germline V gives CDR1 SGHAT, CDR2 FQDESV (reference sequence). J was trimmed by 5 bases and V by 6 bases; bases with no gene match: 15. The CDR3: CASRPRTGALIYGYTF. In nucleotides, the CDR3 is TGTGCCAGCAGACCTCGAACAGGGGCCCTCATATATGGCTACACCTTC.

The rearrangement links TRBV18 to TRBJ2-1, with 13 bases fitting TRBD2. There are 16 residues in the CDR3. Trimming took 4 bases from V and 9 from J; bases not matched to a gene: 9. From germline, CDR1 is KGHSH and CDR2 LQKENI. This CDR3 is CASSRNPGLAGSEQFF. The CDR3 DNA reads TGTGCCAGCTCACGAAACCCGGGACTAGCGGGAAGTGAGCAGTTCTTC.

In this sample, this clonotype turned up many times. The chain employs TRBV24-1 and TRBJ2-1; 10 positions match TRBD2. V lost 3 bases, J lost 6 bases, and 4 bases stayed unmatched. In germline, CDR1 is KGHDR, CDR2 SFDVKD. This CDR3 spans 15 amino acids. The CDR3 DNA is TGTGCCACCAGTGATACTAGCGGGACAGGCAATGAGCAGTTCTTC. As protein: CATSDTSGTGNEQFF.

This sequence joins TRBV6-5 and TRBJ1-1; TRBD1 is a possible D gene (6 bases). Germline V gives CDR1 MNHEY, CDR2 SVGAGI. The CDR3 runs 14 residues. V dropped 2 bases and J dropped 5 bases, with 12 bases sitting between them. The CDR3 sequence: CASSYRTVGTEAFF. For the CDR3, the DNA is TGTGCCAGCAGTTACAGGACAGTGGGAACTGAAGCTTTCTTT.

This clonotype was seen ten or more times. V and J are TRBV15 and TRBJ1-4, with TRBD1 as a possible D gene (6 bases). Looked up from germline, CDR1 is LNHNV and CDR2 is YYDKDF (reference sequence). CDR3 length equals 14 residues. The V and J ends lost 4 bases and 1 base respectively, with 7 bases between them. The CDR3 DNA reads as TGTGCCACCAGCAAGGGGGGAACTAATGAAAAACTGTTTTTT. Its translation is CATSKGGTNEKLFF.

Of note for this clonotype: A single base separates this from a much larger clone, so it may be a read error. The V call is TRBV5-6, the J call TRBJ2-5, with a weak D call TRBD2 (5 bases). Trimming took off 2 bases at V and 5 bases at J, with 10 bases between the two ends. Germline CDR1 and CDR2: SGHDT and YYEEEE. CDR3 size: 13 residues. The CDR3 DNA reads as TGTGCCAGCAGCTTTCGGGGTCCGGAGACCCAGTACTTC. Translating it yields CASSFRGPETQYF.

Regarding this clonotype: A read error is possible here, since a much larger clone lies one base away. The chain carries TRBV6-1 and TRBJ1-2; possible D gene TRBD1, 5 bases. The CDR3 loop spans 13 amino acids. Germline-derived CDR1 and CDR2 are MNHNS and SASEGT. The CDR3 region is CATKQGIPYGHTF. Here the CDR3 DNA reads TGTGCCACCAAGCAGGGCATCCCCTATGGCCACACCTTC.

In its sample, this clonotype was seen many times. The chain has TRBV12-3 or TRBV12-4 and TRBJ1-6, with D unresolved. Trimming shortened V by 4 bases and J by 8 bases, and 6 bases separated the two germline ends. This CDR3 region has 12 residues. CDR3 sequence: CASSSPDSPLHF. The CDR3 nucleotides read TGTGCCAGCAGTTCTCCGGATTCACCCCTCCACTTT.

This clonotype was seen at least ten times. The rearrangement links TRBV6-5 to TRBJ2-7; possibly TRBD2 for D (6 bases). Germline V lookup: CDR1 MNHEY, CDR2 SVGAGI. The CDR3 length is 15 residues. The V end was cut by 4 bases, the J end by 2 bases, with 15 bases between. In nucleotides, the CDR3 is TGTGCCAGCAGTTTTACCGGGACTGCGACCTACGAGCAGTACTTC. Its protein is CASSFTGTATYEQYF.

Worth noting for this clonotype: A much larger clone differs by one base, so this may be a read error. The V gene is TRBV14, the J gene TRBJ1-2; D is undetermined. The CDR3 has 13 amino acids. Per germline, CDR1 SGHDN and CDR2 FVKESK. Trimming took off 1 base at V and 4 bases at J, with 7 bases between the two ends. DNA for the CDR3: TGTGCCAGCAGCCAAGGGCGGCTCTATGGCTACACCTTC. This encodes CASSQGRLYGYTF.